The 18 T cell receptor beta chains below were found in one sample sequenced in a study of stem cell transplantation in POMP-related autoinflammatory disease. The protocol was immunoSEQ multiplex PCR, while the TCRdb copy is restricted to in-frame clones and leaves out a portion. The sample consists of about 32,000 clones, around nine tenths of them appearing once. Sample: CD4+ T cells from PBMCs, taken before stem cell transplantation. The receptors stem from a human donor with POMP-related autoinflammation and immune dysregulation (PRAID).

V usage is TRBV5-4 and J usage is TRBJ1-2; 9 nucleotides line up with TRBD1. Germline V gene lookup returns CDR1 SGHNT and CDR2 YYREEE (reference sequence). There are 14 residues in the CDR3. The ends lost 4 bases at V and 7 bases at J; junction bases unmatched: 8. The CDR3 sequence is CASSAYRGPVGYTF. For the CDR3, the DNA is TGTGCCAGCAGCGCCTACAGGGGGCCTGTTGGCTACACCTTC. The full variable domain, with the rest looked up from reference TRBV5-4 and TRBJ1-2, is ETGVTQSPTHLIKTRGQQVTLRCSSQSGHNTVSWYQQALGQGPQFIFQYYREEENGRGNFPPRFSGLQFPNYSSELNVNALELDDSALYLCASSAYRGPVGYTFGSGTRLTVV.

The table lists this clone with a count of one. The chain combines TRBV11-2 with TRBJ2-3; 8 nucleotides agree with TRBD2. With V trimmed by 2 bases and J by 3 bases, 4 bases remained unmatched. CDR1 is SGHAT and CDR2 is FQNNGV in the germline V gene. The CDR3 runs to 15 residues. CDR3 loop: CASSLRAGGTDTQYF. CDR3 bases: TGTGCCAGCAGCTTACGGGCGGGGGGTACAGATACGCAGTATTTT.

This chain connects TRBV2 to TRBJ1-3; perhaps TRBD1 as D (6 bases). CDR3 length: 14 amino acids. Germline CDR1 and CDR2: SNHLY and FYNNEI. V lost 8 bases, J lost 0 bases, and 11 bases lay in between. The CDR3 coding sequence is TGTGCCAGCCGTATACAGGGCTCTGGAAACACCATATATTTT. Its translation: CASRIQGSGNTIYF.

The chain combines TRBV27 with TRBJ2-1; 10 bases agree with TRBD2. V lost 6 bases to trimming and J lost 10 bases; unmatched junction nucleotides: 12. CDR3 length: 15 residues. Germline values: CDR1 MNHEY, CDR2 SMNVEV (reference sequence). The CDR3: CASSNALAGAGEQFF. CDR3 in DNA: TGTGCCAGCAGCAATGCGCTAGCGGGAGCAGGGGAGCAGTTCTTC.

This rearrangement joins TRBV6-5 to TRBJ2-1; 7 nucleotides line up with TRBD1. The germline CDR1 and CDR2 sequences are MNHEY and SVGAGI. This CDR3 is 12 amino acids long. V shed 6 bases, J shed 8 bases, and the junction held 4 bases outside the gene matches. The CDR3 here is CASSRTGDEQFF. The CDR3 DNA sequence: TGTGCCAGCAGCCGAACAGGGGATGAGCAGTTCTTC.

V and J are TRBV2 and TRBJ2-5; D gene ambiguous. The CDR3 is 12 residues long. V was pared by 3 bases and J by 0 bases, with 2 bases between. The germline V gene encodes CDR1 SNHLY and CDR2 FYNNEI. The CDR3, as DNA: TGTGCCAGCAGTGAGTACCAAGAGACCCAGTACTTC. Translating gives CASSEYQETQYF.

CDR3 protein: CASSYTLGTAPRDTEAFF. The CDR3 nucleotides read TGTGCCAGCAGCTATACCCTCGGGACAGCTCCCAGGGACACTGAAGCTTTCTTT. The V call is TRBV25-1, the J call TRBJ1-1; 7 bases map to TRBD1. The CDR3 runs 18 residues. Germline assignment: CDR1 MGHDK and CDR2 SYGVNS. J gave up 3 bases and V 6 bases, and 19 bases lay outside the gene matches. The variable domain in full, completed from reference TRBV25-1 and TRBJ1-1, reads EADIYQTPRYLVIGTGKKITLECSQTMGHDKMYWYQQDPGMELHLIHYSYGVNSTEKGDLSSESTVSRIRTEHFPLTLESARPSHTSQYLCASSYTLGTAPRDTEAFFGQGTRLTVV.

On this clone: This CDR3 is also generated by other DNA sequences in the sample. CDR3 amino acids: CSAKGNTEAFF. The CDR3, as DNA: TGCAGTGCTAAGGGGAACACTGAAGCTTTCTTT. This sequence joins TRBV20-1 and TRBJ1-1, with D uncertain. From germline, CDR1 is DFQATT and CDR2 SNEGSKA (reference sequence). Deletions cut 4 bases from V and 1 base from J, with 4 bases between. The CDR3 is 11 residues long.

The rearrangement uses TRBV4-1 and TRBJ2-7; TRBD2 agrees at 12 bases. V lost 3 bases, J lost 9 bases, and 9 bases stayed unmatched. The CDR3 runs 15 residues. Germline loops: CDR1 MGHRA, CDR2 YSYEKL. The CDR3 is CASSQTPGLAGRQYF. The CDR3 bases are TGCGCCAGCAGCCAGACTCCGGGACTAGCGGGTAGGCAGTACTTC.

This clone was seen a few times. The chain carries TRBV28 and TRBJ1-1; D uncertain. V lost 1 base and J 0 bases, leaving 6 bases between the germline ends. The CDR3 runs 14 residues. Germline lookup yields CDR1 MDHEN and CDR2 SYDVKM. CDR3 in amino acids: CASSLLQMNTEAFF. In DNA form, the CDR3 reads TGTGCCAGCAGTTTATTACAGATGAACACTGAAGCTTTCTTT.

This chain's CDR3 is CATSTIQETQYF. The CDR3 coding sequence is TGTGCCACCAGCACCATCCAAGAGACCCAGTACTTC. This rearrangement joins TRBV15 to TRBJ2-5; D unresolved. V lost 4 bases, J lost 1 base, and 4 bases lay in between. CDR1 is LNHNV, CDR2 YYDKDF, per germline (reference sequence). This CDR3 contains 12 residues.

This clone was counted once. This chain links TRBV6-5 with TRBJ2-5, with TRBD1 matching over 8 bases. V shed 5 bases and J 5 bases; nucleotides not matched to a gene: 1. Germline V gives CDR1 MNHEY, CDR2 SVGAGI. The CDR3 length is 12 residues. CDR3 in amino acids: CASSRQGETQYF. CDR3 nucleotides: TGTGCCAGCAGTAGACAGGGGGAGACCCAGTACTTC.

V is TRBV28 and J is TRBJ1-2; D might be TRBD1 (5 bases). CDR1 is MDHEN and CDR2 is SYDVKM in the germline V gene. V shed 11 bases and J shed 0 bases, with 10 bases lying between them. This CDR3 spans 12 amino acids. The CDR3 sequence is CAEGTANYGYTF. The CDR3 coding sequence is TGTGCCGAGGGGACGGCTAACTATGGCTACACCTTC.

The chain links TRBV19 to TRBJ2-3; 11 positions agree with TRBD2. This CDR3 spans 17 amino acids. The junction had 7 bases not matched to a gene; V was cut back by 1 base and J by 4 bases. CDR1 is LNHDA and CDR2 is SQIVND in the germline V gene (reference sequence). CDR3 coding DNA: TGTGCCAGTAGTATAGCTCAGGGACTAGCGGCCTCAGATACGCAGTATTTT. Amino acids: CASSIAQGLAASDTQYF.

This clone came up a few times. The chain employs TRBV6-5 and TRBJ1-2; no definite D call. V was clipped by 7 bases and J by 7 bases, with 16 bases between them. CDR1 and CDR2 (germline): MNHEY, SVGAGI. The CDR3 has 13 amino acids. DNA for the CDR3: TGTGCCAGCAACCCAGGACTACGAGGTGGCTACACCTTC. It codes for CASNPGLRGGYTF.

The CDR3 DNA is TGTGCCAGCAGCTCACCCGACAGCGGGGGAGAACGCGAGCAGTACTTC. Protein sequence: CASSSPDSGGEREQYF. The chain combines TRBV11-2 with TRBJ2-7; 8 nucleotides align to TRBD2. J gave up 6 bases and V 4 bases, and 14 bases lay outside the gene matches. This CDR3 has 16 amino acids. Germline V gene data show CDR1 as SGHAT and CDR2 as FQNNGV.

V usage is TRBV11-2 and J usage is TRBJ2-3; D ambiguous. The CDR3 extends over 13 amino acids. Trimming took 1 base from V and 4 from J, leaving 6 bases between them. CDR1 is SGHAT, CDR2 FQNNGV, per germline. The CDR3 region has the DNA TGTGCCAGCAGCTTAGCGGACCCAGATACGCAGTATTTT. Translation gives CASSLADPDTQYF.

This chain joins TRBV6-1 and TRBJ2-5; D ambiguous. Trimming cost V 2 bases and J 2 bases, with 12 bases left between them. This CDR3 region has 15 residues. Germline V gene data show CDR1 as MNHNS and CDR2 as SASEGT. In nucleotides, the CDR3 is TGTGCCAGCAGTGAAATGATCGGAGAACAAGAGACCCAGTACTTC. Amino acid sequence: CASSEMIGEQETQYF.